These 10 T cell receptor beta chains were all obtained from the same sample, sequenced in a study of beta chain features in type 1 diabetes. The whole isolated RNA underwent reverse transcription, so sequencing captured expressed TCRB transcripts. Profiling relied on immunoSEQ multiplex PCR, and the TCRdb table lists in-frame clones only, not all of them. The sample carries more than 85,000 clones, 40% recorded once. Sequencing input: stem cell memory CD4+ T cells from blood. The receptors shown here come from a woman between 18 and 30 years old in good health.

There are a few counts of this clone. This chain uses TRBV5-1 with TRBJ2-2; D not resolved. There are 13 residues in the CDR3. Germline values: CDR1 SGHRS, CDR2 YFSETQ. Between the trimmed V and J ends, which lost 9 bases and 1 base, there was a span of 10 bases. The CDR3 spells CATAQRNTGELFF. The CDR3 region has the DNA TGCGCCACCGCCCAGCGGAACACCGGGGAGCTGTTTTTT.

The chain employs TRBV7-8 and TRBJ2-1; 9 bases agree with TRBD2. The CDR3 is 19 amino acids. The V and J ends lost 4 bases and 2 bases, in that order; junction bases with no gene match: 15. CDR1 is SGHVS, CDR2 FQNEAQ, per germline. This chain's CDR3 is CASSYLHRGLAEPYNEQFF. The CDR3, as DNA: TGTGCCAGCAGCTATTTACATCGGGGACTAGCCGAGCCCTACAATGAGCAGTTCTTC.

This clone came up once. The chain uses TRBV4-2 and TRBJ2-1, with D possibly being TRBD1 (5 bases). The CDR3 runs 16 residues. V was cut by 5 bases and J by 2 bases, with 16 bases left in between. The V gene's germline CDR1 is LGHNA and CDR2 YNFKEQ. The CDR3: CASSKKTVRPYNEQFF. In DNA, the CDR3 is TGTGCCAGCAGCAAAAAGACAGTTCGGCCCTACAATGAGCAGTTCTTC.

The chain recombines TRBV4-2 with TRBJ1-2; tentative D call: TRBD1 (5 bases). V was trimmed by 1 base and J by 3 bases, leaving 6 bases between them. The germline CDR1 and CDR2 sequences are LGHNA and YNFKEQ. The CDR3 spans 13 residues. This chain's CDR3 is CASSQGGDYGYTF. The CDR3 DNA is TGTGCCAGCAGCCAAGGGGGGGACTATGGCTACACCTTC.

The chain joins TRBV7-9 to TRBJ2-7, with TRBD1 matching 10 bases. After removal of 5 bases from V and 2 bases from J, the junction contained 3 bases not matched to a gene. Germline V CDR1 and CDR2: SEHNR, FQNEAQ (reference sequence). The CDR3 contains 14 residues. CDR3 protein: CASSRDRGTYEQYF. For the CDR3, the DNA is TGTGCCAGCAGCAGGGACAGGGGTACCTACGAGCAGTACTTC.

The chain recombines TRBV18 with TRBJ1-4; D is perhaps TRBD1 (6 bases). The germline gives CDR1 KGHSH, CDR2 LQKENI. The CDR3 sequence is 16 residues long. V shed 1 base and J shed 1 base, with 10 bases lying between them. Here the CDR3 DNA reads TGTGCCAGCTCACCACAAACAGGGAGAACTAATGAAAAACTGTTTTTT. Amino acid sequence: CASSPQTGRTNEKLFF.

This clone was counted a few times. This chain uses TRBV19 with TRBJ1-2; 8 nucleotides align to TRBD1. Trimming removed 7 bases from V and 5 bases from J; junction bases left unmatched: 6. The CDR3 covers 13 residues. Germline V gene lookup returns CDR1 LNHDA and CDR2 SQIVND (reference sequence). CDR3 protein: CASNPGQGYGYTF. The CDR3 DNA reads TGTGCCAGTAACCCCGGACAGGGTTATGGCTACACCTTC.

This rearrangement joins TRBV4-1 to TRBJ2-2; 10 bases match TRBD2. Germline V gene lookup returns CDR1 MGHRA and CDR2 YSYEKL. This CDR3 contains 17 residues. V was clipped by 4 bases and J by 3 bases; unmatched bases: 8. The CDR3 sequence: CASSPGLARADTGELFF. DNA of the CDR3: TGCGCCAGCAGCCCGGGACTAGCGAGGGCGGACACCGGGGAGCTGTTTTTT.

The chain couples TRBV27 to TRBJ2-1; 9 bases align to TRBD2. CDR3 length: 16 residues. Losses at the gene ends were 5 bases for V and 12 bases for J; bases not matched to a gene: 17. CDR1 and CDR2 from the germline V gene are MNHEY and SMNVEV (reference sequence). In DNA, the CDR3 is TGTGCCAGCAGTCCGGGTAGAGGGCTAGCGGGAAGGCGGCAGTTCTTC. Its protein is CASSPGRGLAGRRQFF.

The rearrangement links TRBV5-1 to TRBJ2-7; D perhaps matches TRBD2 (6 bases). This CDR3 contains 13 residues. The germline CDR1 and CDR2 sequences are SGHRS and YFSETQ. V lost 0 bases and J 4 bases, leaving 8 bases between the germline ends. CDR3: CASSLGGDYEQYF. As DNA, the CDR3 is TGCGCCAGCAGCTTGGGCGGGGATTACGAGCAGTACTTC.